This passage covers 8 T cell receptor beta chains from one sample sequenced in a study of T cell responses to AZD1222 COVID-19 vaccine. The protocol was immunoSEQ multiplex PCR, while the TCRdb copy is restricted to in-frame clones and leaves out a portion. In the table there are 100,000 to 110,000 clones, about nine tenths of which are singletons. The sample here was peripheral blood, taken on day 0 of AZD1222 vaccination. Receptors originate from an adult in good health.

A single count supports this clone. The chain is built from TRBV28 and TRBJ2-7; 12 bases are shared with TRBD2. CDR1 and CDR2 from the germline V gene are MDHEN and SYDVKM. The CDR3 extends over 15 amino acids. The V segment lost 6 bases and the J segment 4 bases; nucleotides outside the gene matches: 7. The CDR3: CASSPRLAGAYEQYF. The CDR3 nucleotides read TGTGCCAGCAGCCCCCGACTAGCGGGAGCTTACGAGCAGTACTTC.

The sample holds a few counts of this clone. The rearrangement joins TRBV6-4 to TRBJ2-3; no firm D call. Germline-derived CDR1 and CDR2 are MRHNA and SNTAGT. V was cut by 8 bases and J by 0 bases, with 12 bases left in between. The CDR3 loop spans 14 amino acids. The CDR3 DNA sequence: TGTGCCAGCTCGACTGATGGGAGCACAGATACGCAGTATTTT. Residues: CASSTDGSTDTQYF.

V usage is TRBV9 and J usage is TRBJ1-1, with TRBD1 matching 8 bases. Looked up from germline, CDR1 is SGDLS and CDR2 is YYNGEE. The ends lost 4 bases at V and 3 bases at J; junction bases unmatched: 17. The CDR3 sequence is 18 residues long. This chain's CDR3 is CASSPRTGSPFRDTEAFF. The CDR3 DNA is TGTGCCAGCAGCCCCAGGACAGGGAGCCCCTTTCGTGACACTGAAGCTTTCTTT. Filled out from reference TRBV9 and TRBJ1-1, the complete variable domain reads DSGVTQTPKHLITATGQRVTLRCSPRSGDLSVYWYQQSLDQGLQFLIQYYNGEERAKGNILERFSAQQFPDLHSELNLSSLELGDSALYFCASSPRTGSPFRDTEAFFGQGTRLTVV.

This chain links TRBV28 with TRBJ2-3, with 10 bases matching TRBD2. The germline V gene encodes CDR1 MDHEN and CDR2 SYDVKM. The CDR3 extends over 15 amino acids. Trimming removed 6 bases from V and 4 bases from J; junction bases left unmatched: 7. The CDR3 nucleotides are TGTGCCAGCAGCCCTAGCGGGAGAGGCGCAGATACGCAGTATTTT. It translates to CASSPSGRGADTQYF.

The rearrangement links TRBV4-1 to TRBJ1-1; no reliable D call. CDR1 MGHRA and CDR2 YSYEKL come from the germline V gene. V was clipped by 5 bases and J by 3 bases, with 13 bases between them. The CDR3 consists of 14 residues. The CDR3 is CASSDRGSDTEAFF. The DNA for the CDR3 is TGCGCCAGCAGCGACCGTGGCAGTGACACTGAAGCTTTCTTT.

Here the CDR3 DNA reads TGTGCCAGCAGCCCGACTAGCGGGACCAGCTCCTACGAGCAGTACTTC. This translates into CASSPTSGTSSYEQYF. The chain combines TRBV2 with TRBJ2-7; 11 nucleotides agree with TRBD2. The CDR3 spans 16 residues. Germline lookup yields CDR1 SNHLY and CDR2 FYNNEI. Losses at the gene ends were 6 bases for V and 0 bases for J; bases not matched to a gene: 7.

V usage is TRBV13 and J usage is TRBJ2-1; D call uncertain. V lost 1 base, J lost 7 bases, and 11 bases lay in between. The length of the CDR3 is 14 residues. Germline V CDR1 and CDR2: PRHDT, FYEKMQ (reference sequence). CDR3 in amino acids: CASSLVSRVNEQFF. CDR3 DNA: TGTGCCAGCAGCTTAGTGTCTAGAGTTAATGAGCAGTTCTTC.

V gene TRBV5-5 combines with J gene TRBJ2-1; the match to TRBD2 covers 9 bases. CDR1 is SGHKS and CDR2 is YYEKEE in the germline V gene (reference sequence). V trimming: 6 bases; J trimming: 2 bases; junction bases outside the gene matches: 12. CDR3 length equals 17 residues. The CDR3 here is CASTNLGAGGPYNEQFF. The CDR3 DNA sequence: TGTGCCAGCACCAATCTGGGGGCGGGAGGGCCCTACAATGAGCAGTTCTTC.